The source of this TCR beta chain is a study of cytomegalovirus exposure and HLA in healthy donors. At the level of the study: The study's early data release held tens of millions of unique TCRs from HLA-typed donors.

PCR primers comprised 60 Vbeta and 13 Jbeta primers. Some clones are missing from TCRdb's copy, which holds only in-frame ones; the method was immunoSEQ multiplex PCR. The data hold approximately 110,000 clones, with 55% to 75% observed a single time. This clone was counted between two and nine times. Its antigen is currently unknown. The study's findings and limits: Later work associated more than 15,000 TCR beta sequences with HLA alleles at 0.05 false discovery rate. Three of the chains that were CMV-associated were confirmed in vitro to be specific for CMV antigens. For most TCR beta V segments, an earlier analysis put the productive rate at about 87% or about 30% of the time.

V shed 4 bases and J shed 8 bases, with 13 bases lying between them. The length of the CDR3 is 13 residues. Per germline, CDR1 SGHTA and CDR2 FQGTGA. Sequenced sample: PBMCs. This clonotype was obtained from a woman in her forties in good health and CMV-seropositive. The V call is TRBV7-3, the J call TRBJ2-3; TRBD2 might be the D (6 bases). The CDR3 DNA follows: TGTGCCAGCAGCTGGGGGGACGGATCTACGCAGTATTTT. Translated, it gives CASSWGDGSTQYF.